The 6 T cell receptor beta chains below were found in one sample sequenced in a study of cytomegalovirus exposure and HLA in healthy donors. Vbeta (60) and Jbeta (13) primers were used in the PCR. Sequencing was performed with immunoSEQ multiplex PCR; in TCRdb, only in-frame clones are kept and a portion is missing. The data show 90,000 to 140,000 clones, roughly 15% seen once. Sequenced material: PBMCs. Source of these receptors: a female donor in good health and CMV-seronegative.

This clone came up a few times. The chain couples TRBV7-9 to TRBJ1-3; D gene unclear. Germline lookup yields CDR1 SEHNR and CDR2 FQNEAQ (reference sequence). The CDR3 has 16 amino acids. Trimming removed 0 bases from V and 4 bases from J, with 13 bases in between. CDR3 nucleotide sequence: TGTGCCAGCAGCTTAGCGTTAACAGACGCCGGAAACACCATATATTTT. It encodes CASSLALTDAGNTIYF.

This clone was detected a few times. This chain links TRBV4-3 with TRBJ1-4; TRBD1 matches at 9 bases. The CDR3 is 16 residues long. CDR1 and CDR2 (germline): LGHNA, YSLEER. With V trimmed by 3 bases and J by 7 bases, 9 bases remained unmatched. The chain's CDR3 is CASSHTPGQGGEKLFF. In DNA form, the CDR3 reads TGCGCCAGCAGCCATACACCGGGACAGGGAGGTGAAAAACTGTTTTTT.

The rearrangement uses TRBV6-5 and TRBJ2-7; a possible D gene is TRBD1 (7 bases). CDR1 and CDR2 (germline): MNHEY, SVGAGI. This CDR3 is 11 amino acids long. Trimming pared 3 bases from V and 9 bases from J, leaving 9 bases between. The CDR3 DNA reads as TGTGCCAGCAGTTATCAGGGGGGGCAGTACTTC. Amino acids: CASSYQGGQYF.

The CDR3 DNA follows: TGTGCCAGCAGCTTAGTGGTGTTTGGAGGTAGGACTGAAGCTTTCTTT. Translating it yields CASSLVVFGGRTEAFF. The chain couples TRBV11-2 to TRBJ1-1; D unclear. Germline CDR1 reads SGHAT; CDR2 reads FQNNGV. The length of the CDR3 is 16 residues. V was trimmed by 1 base and J by 5 bases, leaving 17 bases between them. Drawing the rest from reference TRBV11-2 and TRBJ1-1, the complete variable domain is EAGVAQSPRYKIIEKRQSVAFWCNPISGHATLYWYQQILGQGPKLLIQFQNNGVVDDSQLPKDRFSAERLKGVDSTLKIQPAKLEDSAVYLCASSLVVFGGRTEAFFGQGTRLTVV.

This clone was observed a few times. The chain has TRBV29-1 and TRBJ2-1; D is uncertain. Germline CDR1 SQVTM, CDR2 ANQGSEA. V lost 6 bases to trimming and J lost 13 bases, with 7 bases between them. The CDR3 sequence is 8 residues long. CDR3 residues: CSVGPQFF. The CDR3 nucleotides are TGCAGCGTCGGTCCACAGTTCTTC.

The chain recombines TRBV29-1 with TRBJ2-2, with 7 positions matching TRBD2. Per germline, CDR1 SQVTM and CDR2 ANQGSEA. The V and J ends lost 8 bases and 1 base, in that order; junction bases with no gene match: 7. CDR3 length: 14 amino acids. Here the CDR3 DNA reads TGCAGCACGATGTCGGGGGGGAACACCGGGGAGCTGTTTTTT. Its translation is CSTMSGGNTGELFF.